The subject of this entry is one T cell receptor (beta chain). The antigen it recognizes is unknown. No per-base quality is available; no much larger clone lies one base away. This sample is drawn from a study of blood T cell repertoires in COVID-19 (dated by TCRdb to between 2020 and 2021). Background for the entire study: The collaborator samples originated in the United States, Italy and Spain and spanned the acute and convalescent phases of COVID-19. The sample metadata nearly always contained a de-identified subject ID, COVID-19 status, age in years and sex. The material from the prospective study consisted of cDNA or gDNA derived from T cells, B-cell-depleted T cells, or PBMCs. The dataset comprised deeply sampled blood TCRbeta repertoires from subjects exposed to, actively infected with, or recovered from COVID-19. The samples were drawn from the first 160 participants of the ongoing ImmuneRACE study and from about 1,200 subjects provided by 6 global collaborators. HLA class I and class II types, where available, came from metadata supplied by the sample provider rather than from assay-based typing. The repertoires were made available in a free public database intended to serve as a resource for research on the immune response to SARS-CoV-2.

The immunoSEQ Assay, a bias-controlled multiplex PCR, was used to amplify TCRbeta CDR3 regions from genomic DNA. The paper's data handling went like this. Within the assay, amplification of reference gene primers was used to estimate how many nucleated cells each sample contained. To quantify the absolute abundance of each unique TCRbeta CDR3 rearrangement, sequence reads were collapsed and filtered. For each sample, productive Simpson clonality was calculated as the square root of Simpson's diversity index across productive rearrangements. The table was pulled from immuneACCESS by TCRdb, which kept in-frame rearrangements only. Such tables lose some clones; where checked, under half of the loss comes from unresolved V genes, and the rest has no known cause. V and J calls and clone size are as listed in that table; D and trimming were resolved from the DNA. The sample table shows 130,000 to 150,000 clones, and 70% to 80% are seen once. 4% to 5% of the sample comes from the top ten.

Taken from the germline V gene (reference sequence), the CDR1 and CDR2 loops are MNHEY and SMNVEV. Cut back by 2 bases and 1 base, the V and J ends lie 7 bases apart. From its cysteine to its phenylalanine, the CDR3 spans 14 amino acids. Only the CDR3 portion is preserved as DNA: 42 bases, with reading frame beginning at the first base. Overall study outcomes, separate from this receptor: The amount of clinical and demographic metadata varied by source and participant and was provided uncurated.

In Seattle, one collaborating source enrolled patients while the infection was active and tracked those patients longitudinally over the course of disease. Each collaborating institution followed its own protocols to collect whole blood in K2EDTA tubes. For TCRbeta analysis, collaborator samples were shipped as frozen whole blood, as isolated PBMCs, or as DNA extracted from either sample type. This receptor was taken from a woman aged 65 to 85 with COVID-19, enrolled during active disease. Sample: peripheral blood. The chain uses TRBV27 and TRBJ2-3, with the D gene too uncertain to name. The DNA is TGTGCCAGCAGTTTAGTCCTAGGCACAGATACGCAGTATTTT. It encodes CASSLVLGTDTQYF.